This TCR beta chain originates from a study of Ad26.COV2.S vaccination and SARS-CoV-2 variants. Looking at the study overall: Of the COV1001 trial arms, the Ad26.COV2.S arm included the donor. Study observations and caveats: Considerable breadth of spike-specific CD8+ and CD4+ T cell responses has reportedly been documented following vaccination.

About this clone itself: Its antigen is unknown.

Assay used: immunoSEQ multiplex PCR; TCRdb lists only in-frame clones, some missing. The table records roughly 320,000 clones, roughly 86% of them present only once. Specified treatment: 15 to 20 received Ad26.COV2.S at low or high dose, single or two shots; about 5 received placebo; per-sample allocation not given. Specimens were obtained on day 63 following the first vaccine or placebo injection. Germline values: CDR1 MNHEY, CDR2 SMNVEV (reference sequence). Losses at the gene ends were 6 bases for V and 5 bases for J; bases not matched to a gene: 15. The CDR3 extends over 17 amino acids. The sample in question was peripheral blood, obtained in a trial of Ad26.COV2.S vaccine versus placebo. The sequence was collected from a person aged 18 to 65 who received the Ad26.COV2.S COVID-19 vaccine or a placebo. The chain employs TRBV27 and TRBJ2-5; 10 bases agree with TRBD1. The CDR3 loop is CASSQRSRQGAGETQYF. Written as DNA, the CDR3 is TGTGCCAGCAGCCAGAGGAGTCGACAGGGGGCGGGGGAGACCCAGTACTTC.